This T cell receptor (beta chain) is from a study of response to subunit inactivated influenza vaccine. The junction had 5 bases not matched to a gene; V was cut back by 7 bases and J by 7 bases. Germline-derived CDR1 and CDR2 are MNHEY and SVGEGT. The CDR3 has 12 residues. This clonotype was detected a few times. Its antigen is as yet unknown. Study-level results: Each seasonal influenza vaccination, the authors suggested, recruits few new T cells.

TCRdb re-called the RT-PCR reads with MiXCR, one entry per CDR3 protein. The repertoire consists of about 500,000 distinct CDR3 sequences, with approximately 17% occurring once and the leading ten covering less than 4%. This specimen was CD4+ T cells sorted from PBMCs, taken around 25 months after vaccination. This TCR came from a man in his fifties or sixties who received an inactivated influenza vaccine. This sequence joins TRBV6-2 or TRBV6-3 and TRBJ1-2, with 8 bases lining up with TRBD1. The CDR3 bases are TGTGCCAGCACGGACAGGGTCTCTGGCTACACCTTC. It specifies CASTDRVSGYTF.